The 32 T cell receptor beta chains given below trace back to one sample, sequenced in a study of PD-1 blockade in classical Hodgkin lymphoma. Assay: immunoSEQ multiplex PCR; the TCRdb copy retains only in-frame clones and omits some. The sample records 50,000 to 85,000 clones, 71% being singletons. Every one of the patients relapsed after autologous stem cell transplantation (brentuximab vedotin exposure was variable). This specimen consisted of peripheral blood mononuclear cells (PBMCs), obtained before the second cycle of nivolumab. Receptors were obtained from a human donor with classical Hodgkin lymphoma.

The chain employs TRBV5-1 and TRBJ1-2, with D unclear. The germline V gene encodes CDR1 SGHRS and CDR2 YFSETQ. The CDR3 has 13 amino acids. The V gene lost 2 bases and the J gene lost 4 bases, with 9 bases spanning the gap. The CDR3 here is CASSFEGRYGYTF. For the CDR3, the DNA is TGCGCCAGCAGCTTTGAGGGCCGCTATGGCTACACCTTC.

The rearrangement uses TRBV5-4 and TRBJ2-1; TRBD2 aligns across 11 bases. The CDR3 is 15 amino acids. With 4 bases clipped from V and 4 bases from J, the junction kept 4 bases outside the gene matches. The germline gives CDR1 SGHNT, CDR2 YYREEE (reference sequence). CDR3 in amino acids: CASSQGLAGYNEQFF. Written as DNA, the CDR3 is TGTGCCAGCAGCCAAGGACTAGCGGGTTACAATGAGCAGTTCTTC.

This chain connects TRBV10-1 to TRBJ2-3, with 13 bases lining up with TRBD2. CDR3 length: 17 residues. V gave up 5 bases and J gave up 2 bases; unmatched junction bases: 7. CDR1 is WNHNN, CDR2 SYGVQD, per germline (reference sequence). The CDR3 nucleotides read TGCGCCAGCAGTTTGACTAGCGGGGGGACACCCACAGATACGCAGTATTTT. Protein sequence: CASSLTSGGTPTDTQYF.

The rearrangement links TRBV25-1 to TRBJ1-4; D is ambiguous. The germline V gene encodes CDR1 MGHDK and CDR2 SYGVNS. The CDR3 length is 15 residues. The V end lost 8 bases, the J end lost 4 bases, and 17 bases lay between the germline ends. CDR3 amino acids: CASSPGGRYNEKLFF. DNA for the CDR3: TGTGCCAGCTCCCCGGGCGGGCGCTATAATGAAAAACTGTTTTTT.

This rearrangement joins TRBV9 to TRBJ2-2; weak D call: TRBD1 (7 bases). CDR3 length: 17 amino acids. Trimming stripped 4 bases from V and 4 bases from J, with 20 bases between. Germline V CDR1 and CDR2: SGDLS, YYNGEE. Here the CDR3 DNA reads TGTGCCAGCAGCCCCTTCACAGGGGCGGGGAGCACCGGGGAGCTGTTTTTT. Its protein product is CASSPFTGAGSTGELFF.

The genes are TRBV11-2 and TRBJ2-6; D may be TRBD1 (6 bases). This CDR3 spans 17 amino acids. V shed 5 bases and J shed 4 bases, with 18 bases lying between them. Germline assignment: CDR1 SGHAT and CDR2 FQNNGV. DNA for the CDR3: TGTGCCAGCAGCCCCCACAGGGCGGGTAGCGGGGCCAACGTCCTGACTTTC. Translated: CASSPHRAGSGANVLTF. The variable domain in full, with the rest retrieved from reference TRBV11-2 and TRBJ2-6, is EAGVAQSPRYKIIEKRQSVAFWCNPISGHATLYWYQQILGQGPKLLIQFQNNGVVDDSQLPKDRFSAERLKGVDSTLKIQPAKLEDSAVYLCASSPHRAGSGANVLTFGAGSRLTVL.

This clone was detected only once. This chain joins TRBV25-1 and TRBJ2-7; 10 bases align to TRBD1. CDR1 MGHDK and CDR2 SYGVNS come from the germline V gene. V dropped 3 bases and J dropped 3; count of bases not matched to a gene: 2. The CDR3 is made up of 14 amino acids. CDR3 in amino acids: CASSEGDRGYEQYF. The CDR3 DNA follows: TGTGCCAGCAGTGAGGGGGACAGGGGCTACGAGCAGTACTTC.

The V call is TRBV7-9, the J call TRBJ1-1, with TRBD1 as a possible D gene (5 bases). Germline-derived CDR1 and CDR2 are SEHNR and FQNEAQ (reference sequence). V lost 3 bases and J lost 7, with 9 bases in between. The CDR3 is 12 amino acids. The CDR3 bases are TGTGCCAGCAGCTTCATCGGGGGTGAAGCTTTCTTT. This sequence encodes CASSFIGGEAFF.

This clone was picked up one time. The chain carries TRBV28 and TRBJ2-1; maybe TRBD1 (5 bases). In germline, CDR1 is MDHEN, CDR2 SYDVKM. CDR3 length equals 14 residues. Trimming pared 4 bases from V and 4 bases from J, leaving 11 bases between. This chain's CDR3 is CASSSRELYNEQFF. The CDR3 DNA reads as TGTGCCAGCAGTTCCAGGGAACTTTACAATGAGCAGTTCTTC.

This clone was observed once. Written as DNA, the CDR3 is TGTGCCAGCAGCCTCCAAGCACAGGGAGGGCTAGCGCGCACCGGGGAGCTGTTTTTT. Translation gives CASSLQAQGGLARTGELFF. This chain uses TRBV9 with TRBJ2-2; a possible D gene is TRBD2 (7 bases). There are 19 residues in the CDR3. Trimming cost V 4 bases and J 4 bases, with 26 bases left between them. Germline CDR1 SGDLS, CDR2 YYNGEE.

The chain is built from TRBV20-1 and TRBJ1-5; TRBD1 might be the D (5 bases). The ends were cut back, 8 bases at V and 2 bases at J, with 7 bases in the middle. This CDR3 is built from 11 residues. Germline CDR1 reads DFQATT; CDR2 reads SNEGSKA (reference sequence). The CDR3 loop reads CSQQGNQPQHF. The CDR3 DNA follows: TGCAGTCAACAGGGCAATCAGCCCCAGCATTTT.

The chain couples TRBV5-1 to TRBJ1-5; D may be TRBD1 (5 bases). There are 15 residues in the CDR3. Germline CDR1 is SGHRS and CDR2 is YFSETQ. V was trimmed by 1 base and J by 2 bases, leaving 10 bases between them. The CDR3: CASSLQGLGNQPQHF. The CDR3, as DNA: TGCGCCAGCAGCTTGCAGGGTCTCGGCAATCAGCCCCAGCATTTT.

This chain uses TRBV27 with TRBJ1-1; the D gene is possibly TRBD1 (5 bases). Germline loops: CDR1 MNHEY, CDR2 SMNVEV (reference sequence). CDR3 size: 14 residues. V lost 3 bases and J 3 bases, leaving 11 bases between the germline ends. The CDR3 is CASSFSGRDTEAFF. The CDR3, as DNA: TGTGCCAGCAGTTTTTCAGGGAGGGACACTGAAGCTTTCTTT.

This clone was seen only once. The rearrangement links TRBV29-1 to TRBJ1-1; D unresolved. The ends were cut back, 7 bases at V and 1 base at J, with 19 bases in the middle. CDR3 size: 15 residues. Germline CDR1 is SQVTM and CDR2 is ANQGSEA. The CDR3 DNA sequence: TGCAGCGCCCGGGGTATAAGGGTGGCGAACACTGAAGCTTTCTTT. This sequence encodes CSARGIRVANTEAFF. Drawing the rest from reference TRBV29-1 and TRBJ1-1, the complete variable domain is SAVISQKPSRDICQRGTSLTIQCQVDSQVTMMFWYRQQPGQSLTLIATANQGSEATYESGFVIDKFPISRPNLTFSTLTVSNMSPEDSSIYLCSARGIRVANTEAFFGQGTRLTVV.

The V and J genes are TRBV14 and TRBJ1-3, with TRBD1 matching over 7 bases. CDR1 is SGHDN, CDR2 FVKESK, per germline. The V and J ends lost 0 bases and 0 bases, in that order; junction bases with no gene match: 8. The CDR3 has 18 residues. The CDR3 region is CASSQERGLGFSGNTIYF. The DNA for the CDR3 is TGTGCCAGCAGCCAAGAGAGGGGGCTTGGGTTCTCTGGAAACACCATATATTTT.

This chain uses TRBV5-1 with TRBJ1-1; possibly TRBD1 for D (5 bases). The CDR3 sequence is 13 residues long. Trimming took off 0 bases at V and 4 bases at J, with 7 bases between the two ends. The germline CDR1 and CDR2 sequences are SGHRS and YFSETQ. CDR3 protein: CASSLGGVTEAFF. The CDR3, as DNA: TGCGCCAGCAGCTTGGGAGGGGTCACTGAAGCTTTCTTT.

This rearrangement joins TRBV6-1 to TRBJ2-3, with D tentatively TRBD1 (5 bases). The CDR3 loop spans 18 amino acids. V was cut by 0 bases and J by 1 base, with 17 bases left in between. CDR1 is MNHNS and CDR2 is SASEGT in the germline V gene. Written as DNA, the CDR3 is TGTGCCAGCAGTGAAGCGCGATATAGGATACAGGGCACAGATACGCAGTATTTT. Amino acid sequence: CASSEARYRIQGTDTQYF.

This chain joins TRBV19 and TRBJ2-3, with a weak D call TRBD1 (5 bases). The CDR3 is 13 residues long. V lost 3 bases, J lost 4 bases, and 8 bases lay in between. CDR1 and CDR2 from the germline V gene are LNHDA and SQIVND (reference sequence). The CDR3 sequence is CASSIQGADTQYF. CDR3 nucleotides: TGTGCCAGTAGTATCCAGGGTGCAGATACGCAGTATTTT.

The chain couples TRBV19 to TRBJ2-1, with TRBD2 identical over 7 bases. The CDR3 is 18 amino acids. The junction had 15 bases not matched to a gene; V was cut back by 0 bases and J by 7 bases. Germline loops: CDR1 LNHDA, CDR2 SQIVND (reference sequence). The CDR3 DNA reads as TGTGCCAGTAGTATAGAATTGGGAGGGAGGGCCCCCATGAATGAGCAGTTCTTC. Amino acid sequence: CASSIELGGRAPMNEQFF.

The V call is TRBV9, the J call TRBJ2-2; D is undetermined. V gave up 4 bases and J gave up 0 bases, with 7 bases separating them. The CDR3 length is 14 residues. The germline CDR1 and CDR2 sequences are SGDLS and YYNGEE. In DNA, the CDR3 is TGTGCCAGCAGCATTAGCACGAACACCGGGGAGCTGTTTTTT. Encoded protein: CASSISTNTGELFF.

The rearrangement uses TRBV9 and TRBJ1-5; a possible D gene is TRBD1 (6 bases). The CDR3 sequence is 14 residues long. Germline values: CDR1 SGDLS, CDR2 YYNGEE. Trimming pared 4 bases from V and 7 bases from J, leaving 15 bases between. The CDR3 DNA reads TGTGCCAGCAGCCTTGGGGGGCTGAACCAGCCCCAGCATTTT. Its translation: CASSLGGLNQPQHF.

This rearrangement joins TRBV5-6 to TRBJ2-3, with 9 bases aligning to TRBD2. This CDR3 region has 16 residues. Per the germline V gene, CDR1 is SGHDT and CDR2 is YYEEEE. V gave up 0 bases and J gave up 2 bases; unmatched junction bases: 4. Here the CDR3 DNA reads TGTGCCAGCAGCTTGGAAGCTAGCGGGGACACAGATACGCAGTATTTT. Translation gives CASSLEASGDTDTQYF.

V usage is TRBV7-2 and J usage is TRBJ1-4, with D unresolved. The germline V and J ends were trimmed by 4 bases and 3 bases, with 9 bases remaining between them. The CDR3 covers 14 residues. Germline-derived CDR1 and CDR2 are SGHTA and FQGNSA. The CDR3 DNA sequence: TGTGCCAGCAGCTCTCAGGCGGCTAATGAAAAACTGTTTTTT. Encoded protein: CASSSQAANEKLFF.

This clone was seen a single time. This chain connects TRBV10-1 to TRBJ2-7, with D perhaps matching TRBD2 (7 bases). Trimming took off 2 bases at V and 2 bases at J, with 13 bases between the two ends. The CDR3 runs 15 residues. Germline CDR1 is WNHNN and CDR2 is SYGVQD (reference sequence). This chain's CDR3 is CASSELTGGPYEQYF. DNA for the CDR3: TGCGCCAGCAGTGAGCTCACGGGGGGCCCCTACGAGCAGTACTTC.

Of note for this clone: The same CDR3 arises from other DNA sequences in this sample as well. The chain carries TRBV2 and TRBJ1-4; D is unclear. CDR1 is SNHLY and CDR2 is FYNNEI in the germline V gene. The V end lost 4 bases, the J end lost 6 bases, and 9 bases lay between the germline ends. This CDR3 has 13 residues. This CDR3 reads CASSGGRDEKLFF. CDR3 coding DNA: TGTGCCAGCAGTGGAGGACGGGATGAAAAACTGTTTTTT. The full variable domain, rest sourced from reference TRBV2 and TRBJ1-4, is EPEVTQTPSHQVTQMGQEVILRCVPISNHLYFYWYRQILGQKVEFLVSFYNNEISEKSEIFDDQFSVERPDGSNFTLKIRSTKLEDSAMYFCASSGGRDEKLFFGSGTQLSVL.

The chain links TRBV28 to TRBJ1-2, with D unresolved. This CDR3 spans 11 amino acids. Germline V lookup: CDR1 MDHEN, CDR2 SYDVKM. Trimming cost V 3 bases and J 8 bases, with 7 bases left between them. CDR3 loop: CASSFLTGYTF. CDR3 in DNA: TGTGCCAGCAGTTTCTTGACCGGCTACACCTTC.

The sample holds one count of this clone. The rearrangement links TRBV7-9 to TRBJ1-4; D unresolved. The V end was cut by 0 bases, the J end by 5 bases, with 4 bases between. Germline CDR1 SEHNR, CDR2 FQNEAQ (reference sequence). CDR3 length equals 13 residues. The DNA of the CDR3 is TGTGCCAGCAGCTTAGCGCAGAATGAAAAACTGTTTTTT. This translates into CASSLAQNEKLFF.

The V and J genes are TRBV27 and TRBJ2-6; D gene unclear. From germline, CDR1 is MNHEY and CDR2 SMNVEV (reference sequence). The length of the CDR3 is 13 residues. Trimming shortened V by 6 bases and J by 3 bases, and 6 bases separated the two germline ends. CDR3 nucleotide sequence: TGTGCCAGCAGGGGTGGTGGGGCCAACGTCCTGACTTTC. Its translation is CASRGGGANVLTF.

The chain carries TRBV5-6 and TRBJ1-1; D gene ambiguous. This CDR3 comprises 15 residues. With 0 bases removed from V and 1 base from J, the gap between germline ends came to 10 bases. Germline V CDR1 and CDR2: SGHDT, YYEEEE. The CDR3 DNA is TGTGCCAGCAGCTTGGTCCCAGGTACGAACACTGAAGCTTTCTTT. This translates into CASSLVPGTNTEAFF. The entire variable domain, with the rest obtained from reference TRBV5-6 and TRBJ1-1, is as follows: DAGVTQSPTHLIKTRGQQVTLRCSPKSGHDTVSWYQQALGQGPQFIFQYYEEEERQRGNFPDRFSGHQFPNYSSELNVNALLLGDSALYLCASSLVPGTNTEAFFGQGTRLTVV.

The genes are TRBV10-3 and TRBJ1-1; weak D call: TRBD1 (5 bases). The CDR3 is made up of 12 amino acids. Germline CDR1 reads ENHRY; CDR2 reads SYGVKD. Between the trimmed V and J ends, which lost 6 bases and 6 bases, there was a span of 11 bases. CDR3 amino acids: CAISPWGAEAFF. CDR3 coding DNA: TGTGCCATCAGCCCCTGGGGGGCTGAAGCTTTCTTT.

The CDR3 nucleotides read TGCGCCAGCAGCTTGGGGGCTGCAACTAATGAAAAACTGTTTTTT. This gives the protein CASSLGAATNEKLFF. The V gene is TRBV5-1, the J gene TRBJ1-4; D unclear. Germline V gene sequence: CDR1 SGHRS, CDR2 YFSETQ. The V end lost 0 bases, the J end lost 0 bases, and 6 bases lay between the germline ends. This CDR3 spans 15 amino acids.

Only one count was recorded for this clone. The chain couples TRBV6-1 to TRBJ1-1; 7 positions agree with TRBD1. CDR1 MNHNS and CDR2 SASEGT come from the germline V gene. With 6 bases clipped from V and 2 bases from J, the junction kept 6 bases outside the gene matches. This CDR3 region has 14 residues. The CDR3 bases are TGTGCCAGCAGGCACAGGGGTGGAAACACTGAAGCTTTCTTT. Translated: CASRHRGGNTEAFF.